This TCR beta chain is from a study of type 1 regulatory T cells. In this sample, this clonotype turned up a few times. Its antigen remains unknown. TCRdb used MiXCR to reprocess the reads, holding one entry per CDR3 protein. The sample lists about 74,000 distinct CDR3 sequences, 55% to 80% occurring once. V shed 3 bases, J shed 3 bases, and the junction held 6 bases outside the gene matches. The germline gives CDR1 MNHEY, CDR2 SVGAGI. The CDR3 has 15 amino acids. J is TRBJ2-7 and V is TRBV6-5; 9 nucleotides align to TRBD2. The clonotype originates from a human donor in good health. Sequenced: cultured T cells, either the whole culture or a sorted T cell fraction (not recorded which). Subset in this sample: Tr1-enriched cell product generated in vitro against host alloantigens. CDR3 sequence: CASSYNSGGYYEQYF. The CDR3 DNA reads TGTGCCAGCAGTTATAATAGCGGGGGATACTACGAGCAGTACTTC.